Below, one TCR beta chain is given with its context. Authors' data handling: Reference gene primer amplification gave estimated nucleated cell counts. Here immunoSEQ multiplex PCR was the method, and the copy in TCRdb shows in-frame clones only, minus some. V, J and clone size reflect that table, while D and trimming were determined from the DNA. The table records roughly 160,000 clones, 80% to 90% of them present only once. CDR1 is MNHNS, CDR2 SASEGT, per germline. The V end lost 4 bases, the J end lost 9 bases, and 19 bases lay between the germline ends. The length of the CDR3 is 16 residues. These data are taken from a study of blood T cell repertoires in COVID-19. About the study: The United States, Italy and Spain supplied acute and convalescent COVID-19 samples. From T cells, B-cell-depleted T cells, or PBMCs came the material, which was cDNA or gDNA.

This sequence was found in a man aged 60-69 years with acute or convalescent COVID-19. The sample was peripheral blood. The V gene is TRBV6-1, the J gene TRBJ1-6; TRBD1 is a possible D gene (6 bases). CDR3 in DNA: TGTGCCAGCAGTGCCCGAGGGGGATTGACCGGTTCACCCCTCCACTTT. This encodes CASSARGGLTGSPLHF.